This T cell receptor beta chain appears in the sequencing data of a study of T cells in Graves' hyperthyroidism and ophthalmopathy. RNA transcripts yielded amplified TCR beta CDR3 regions. The HTBI set primed first-round TCR CDR3 RT-PCR. TCRdb processed the multiplex PCR reads anew with MiXCR; each CDR3 protein has one entry. This table holds hundreds of thousands of distinct CDR3 sequences, 15% to 20% found once. This clonotype occurred a few times. V dropped 1 base and J dropped 5 bases, with 9 bases sitting between them. This CDR3 contains 13 residues. Germline lookup yields CDR1 LNHNV and CDR2 YYDKDF (reference sequence).

The receptor was derived from a man aged 35-49 years with Graves' ophthalmopathy. The source material was blood. The V call is TRBV15, the J call TRBJ2-7; D is unresolved. The CDR3 sequence: CATSRAGGDEQYF. In nucleotides, the CDR3 is TGTGCCACCAGCAGAGCAGGCGGCGACGAGCAGTACTTC.